This T cell receptor (beta chain) was documented in a study of identical twins. General study results and limits: Excess twin sharing in beta out-of-frame sequences was weaker.

Deletions cut 6 bases from V and 9 bases from J, with 9 bases between. The CDR3 totals 12 residues. This clonotype was counted many times. Its antigen is undetermined. Template switching added a universal primer binding site, and final cDNA carried unique molecular identifiers. TCRdb reprocessed the 5' RACE reads with MiXCR, giving one entry per CDR3 protein. This sample yields hundreds of thousands of distinct CDR3 sequences, of which approximately 9% are seen a single time; 0.75% to 1% belongs to the top ten. A further study also used this sample, focusing on yellow fever vaccine responses in identical twins. According to that study: Twins' T cell vaccine responses reportedly looked partly convergent, partly personalized.

The receptor was derived from a woman under 30 in good health. The rearrangement uses TRBV12-3 or TRBV12-4 and TRBJ1-6, with no clear D. The sequenced sample was PBMCs. CDR3 DNA: TGTGCCAGCAGCGGCTACTTTTCACCCCTCCACTTT. Its translation: CASSGYFSPLHF.